These 28 T cell receptor beta chains were all obtained from the same sample, sequenced in a study of blood T cell repertoires in COVID-19. This table comes from immunoSEQ multiplex PCR, and its TCRdb copy is limited to in-frame clones, with some not included. The top ten hold 4% of the sample, which has roughly 250,000 clones, approximately 79% seen once. Sequences were obtained from peripheral blood. The receptors come from a woman aged 40 to 49 with active or convalescent COVID-19.

This clone appeared once. The rearrangement links TRBV30 to TRBJ1-2, with TRBD1 as a possible D gene (5 bases). CDR3 size: 14 residues. CDR1 and CDR2 (germline): GTSNPN, SVGIG (reference sequence). V dropped 4 bases and J dropped 7 bases, with 19 bases sitting between them. In nucleotides, the CDR3 is TGTGCCTGGATCTTACAGGCTGGGGTAGGTGGCTACACCTTC. Translating it yields CAWILQAGVGGYTF.

The V call is TRBV4-1, the J call TRBJ1-2; no clear D gene. V was clipped by 0 bases and J by 2 bases, with 10 bases between them. Germline V gives CDR1 MGHRA, CDR2 YSYEKL. The CDR3 contains 15 residues. CDR3: CASSQDNILNYGYTF. As DNA, the CDR3 is TGCGCCAGCAGCCAAGATAACATATTGAACTATGGCTACACCTTC.

This chain connects TRBV6-6 to TRBJ1-1; 9 nucleotides line up with TRBD1. The V segment lost 6 bases and the J segment 5 bases; nucleotides outside the gene matches: 10. From germline, CDR1 is MNHNY and CDR2 SVGAGI (reference sequence). The CDR3 totals 15 residues. The CDR3 reads CASRETTGGKTEAFF. The CDR3 nucleotides read TGTGCCAGCAGGGAGACGACAGGGGGTAAAACTGAAGCTTTCTTT.

The chain has TRBV19 and TRBJ1-1; D might be TRBD1 (5 bases). This CDR3 has 13 residues. CDR1 is LNHDA and CDR2 is SQIVND in the germline V gene (reference sequence). The germline V and J ends were trimmed by 5 bases and 3 bases, with 10 bases remaining between them. CDR3 in amino acids: CASSRIRDTEAFF. CDR3 in DNA: TGTGCCAGTAGTCGCATCAGGGACACTGAAGCTTTCTTT. The variable domain in full, with the rest retrieved from reference TRBV19 and TRBJ1-1, is DGGITQSPKYLFRKEGQNVTLSCEQNLNHDAMYWYRQDPGQGLRLIYYSQIVNDFQKGDIAEGYSVSREKKESFPLTVTSAQKNPTAFYLCASSRIRDTEAFFGQGTRLTVV.

The chain has TRBV3-1 (or the pseudogene TRBV3-2) and TRBJ2-1; D is possibly TRBD1 (7 bases). V was clipped by 4 bases and J by 6 bases, with 13 bases between them. This CDR3 is 14 amino acids long. Germline CDR1 LGHDT, CDR2 YNNKEL (reference sequence). CDR3: CASSRRDSPNEQFF. The DNA of the CDR3 is TGTGCCAGCAGCCGGCGGGACAGTCCCAATGAGCAGTTCTTC.

The chain is built from TRBV18 and TRBJ1-1; TRBD1 is a possible D gene (6 bases). Germline V gene data show CDR1 as KGHSH and CDR2 as LQKENI. Trimming pared 6 bases from V and 1 base from J, leaving 12 bases between. The CDR3 covers 14 residues. The CDR3 protein is CASSLGQSNTEAFF. In DNA, the CDR3 is TGTGCCAGCTCGCTCGGACAGTCGAACACTGAAGCTTTCTTT. Variable domain in full (rest from reference TRBV18 and TRBJ1-1): NAGVMQNPRHLVRRRGQEARLRCSPMKGHSHVYWYRQLPEEGLKFMVYLQKENIIDESGMPKERFSAEFPKEGPSILRIQQVVRGDSAAYFCASSLGQSNTEAFFGQGTRLTVV.

This sequence joins TRBV28 and TRBJ1-6, with D perhaps matching TRBD1 (5 bases). CDR3 size: 15 residues. Per the germline V gene, CDR1 is MDHEN and CDR2 is SYDVKM. The V and J ends lost 2 bases and 7 bases respectively, with 12 bases between them. CDR3 amino acids: CASSLQGGINSPLHF. CDR3 coding DNA: TGTGCCAGCAGTTTACAGGGCGGTATCAATTCACCCCTCCACTTT.

The chain is built from TRBV28 and TRBJ2-2; possibly TRBD1 for D (6 bases). CDR1 and CDR2 (germline): MDHEN, SYDVKM. CDR3 size: 13 residues. Trimming cost V 7 bases and J 6 bases, with 12 bases left between them. CDR3 in amino acids: CASTIQGPGELFF. DNA for the CDR3: TGTGCCAGCACCATACAGGGACCCGGGGAGCTGTTTTTT.

J is TRBJ2-2 and V is TRBV6-4, with 8 bases fitting TRBD2. With 0 bases clipped from V and 6 bases from J, the junction kept 6 bases outside the gene matches. This CDR3 is built from 16 residues. Germline values: CDR1 MRHNA, CDR2 SNTAGT. CDR3: CASSDSGTRASGELFF. In DNA form, the CDR3 reads TGTGCCAGCAGTGACTCGGGGACTAGGGCTTCCGGGGAGCTGTTTTTT.

The rearrangement links TRBV28 to TRBJ2-7, with D maybe TRBD2 (5 bases). The CDR3 has 13 residues. Germline CDR1 reads MDHEN; CDR2 reads SYDVKM. V lost 10 bases and J 3 bases, leaving 16 bases between the germline ends. The CDR3 is CATAPGSGYEQYF. The CDR3 bases are TGTGCCACAGCCCCGGGGTCGGGCTACGAGCAGTACTTC.

This clone was detected many times. The rearrangement uses TRBV2 and TRBJ1-1; D unresolved. Between the trimmed V and J ends, which lost 4 bases and 3 bases, there was a span of 9 bases. CDR1 is SNHLY, CDR2 FYNNEI, per germline. The CDR3 loop spans 13 amino acids. CDR3 sequence reads: CASSVGRDTEAFF. The CDR3, as DNA: TGTGCCAGCAGTGTTGGGAGGGACACTGAAGCTTTCTTT.

This clone was observed a few times. The CDR3 bases are TGTGCCAGCAGCTTATCCCGGACTTCCTCCTACGAGCAGTACTTC. Amino acids: CASSLSRTSSYEQYF. The V gene is TRBV7-9, the J gene TRBJ2-7, with D maybe TRBD2 (5 bases). This CDR3 comprises 15 residues. Germline V gene lookup returns CDR1 SEHNR and CDR2 FQNEAQ (reference sequence). Trimming removed 2 bases at V and 0 bases at J, with 11 bases between. The full variable domain, rest sourced from reference TRBV7-9 and TRBJ2-7, is DTGVSQNPRHKITKRGQNVTFRCDPISEHNRLYWYRQTLGQGPEFLTYFQNEAQLEKSRLLSDRFSAERPKGSFSTLEIQRTEQGDSAMYLCASSLSRTSSYEQYFGPGTRLTVT.

The CDR3 DNA follows: TGCGCCAGCACCCTGGAGAGGGGGAGAACTGAAGCTTTCTTT. Translating it yields CASTLERGRTEAFF. V gene TRBV5-1 combines with J gene TRBJ1-1, with TRBD1 as a possible D gene (6 bases). Germline loops: CDR1 SGHRS, CDR2 YFSETQ. The CDR3 is made up of 14 amino acids. Between the trimmed V and J ends, which lost 6 bases and 5 bases, there was a span of 17 bases.

V and J are TRBV25-1 and TRBJ1-5; no reliable D call. The V end was cut by 3 bases, the J end by 0 bases, with 9 bases between. CDR3 length: 15 residues. Germline V CDR1 and CDR2: MGHDK, SYGVNS. The CDR3 sequence is CASSDSEYSNQPQHF. The CDR3 DNA is TGTGCCAGCAGTGATTCAGAATATAGCAATCAGCCCCAGCATTTT.

The rearrangement links TRBV19 to TRBJ2-3, with D tentatively TRBD1 (6 bases). The CDR3 runs 16 residues. The V end lost 11 bases, the J end lost 2 bases, and 23 bases lay between the germline ends. Germline V gene sequence: CDR1 LNHDA, CDR2 SQIVND (reference sequence). CDR3 protein: CASLPGIQGSTDTQYF. As DNA, the CDR3 is TGTGCCTCCCTACCAGGAATACAGGGATCCACAGATACGCAGTATTTT.

This clone was detected only a few times. The J gene is TRBJ1-3, the V gene TRBV29-1; D unclear. Trimming removed 4 bases from V and 0 bases from J, with 7 bases in between. The CDR3 covers 13 residues. Germline V gene lookup returns CDR1 SQVTM and CDR2 ANQGSEA. The CDR3 DNA reads TGCAGCGTTGTACAGAGCTCTGGAAACACCATATATTTT. Its translation is CSVVQSSGNTIYF.

J is TRBJ1-3 and V is TRBV18; D perhaps matches TRBD1 (6 bases). This CDR3 region has 15 residues. Germline V gene lookup returns CDR1 KGHSH and CDR2 LQKENI. Deletions cut 6 bases from V and 2 bases from J, with 14 bases between. The DNA for the CDR3 is TGTGCCAGCTCGGTACAGGGTGGAACTGGAAACACCATATATTTT. It codes for CASSVQGGTGNTIYF.

The chain has TRBV10-1 and TRBJ2-1; TRBD2 is a possible D gene (5 bases). Trimming stripped 5 bases from V and 0 bases from J, with 20 bases between. CDR3 length: 18 amino acids. Per germline, CDR1 WNHNN and CDR2 SYGVQD (reference sequence). This chain's CDR3 is CASSQSYLEGNSYNEQFF. The CDR3 DNA reads TGCGCCAGCAGTCAAAGTTATTTAGAGGGAAACTCCTACAATGAGCAGTTCTTC.

The V call is TRBV5-1, the J call TRBJ2-6; 8 bases match TRBD2. CDR3 size: 19 residues. Germline V gene lookup returns CDR1 SGHRS and CDR2 YFSETQ. V was pared by 4 bases and J by 2 bases, with 14 bases of the junction left unmatched. This CDR3 reads CASSPPGGGRVAGANVLTF. The CDR3 DNA is TGCGCCAGCAGCCCACCGGGCGGGGGGCGGGTAGCTGGGGCCAACGTCCTGACTTTC.

This rearrangement joins TRBV24-1 to TRBJ1-4; D remains unclear. V lost 2 bases and J lost 8, with 17 bases in between. The V gene's germline CDR1 is KGHDR and CDR2 SFDVKD. This CDR3 has 16 amino acids. CDR3 in amino acids: CATSDSAPQEGEKLFF. CDR3 sequence (DNA): TGTGCCACCAGTGATTCCGCCCCGCAGGAGGGAGAAAAACTGTTTTTT.

V usage is TRBV4-1 and J usage is TRBJ1-2, with TRBD1 matching over 8 bases. The length of the CDR3 is 15 residues. Trimming removed 4 bases from V and 3 bases from J; junction bases left unmatched: 7. CDR1 and CDR2 from the germline V gene are MGHRA and YSYEKL. CDR3 sequence (DNA): TGCGCCAGCAGCCTGGGTCCAGGGGGCGACTATGGCTACACCTTC. It codes for CASSLGPGGDYGYTF.

V gene TRBV18 combines with J gene TRBJ1-2; D not resolved. Trimming removed 7 bases at V and 5 bases at J, with 17 bases between. This CDR3 is built from 14 residues. Germline assignment: CDR1 KGHSH and CDR2 LQKENI. The CDR3 region is CASFTGTEVYGYTF. In DNA, the CDR3 is TGTGCCAGCTTCACCGGAACGGAGGTGTATGGCTACACCTTC. Full variable domain (rest looked up from reference TRBV18 and TRBJ1-2): NAGVMQNPRHLVRRRGQEARLRCSPMKGHSHVYWYRQLPEEGLKFMVYLQKENIIDESGMPKERFSAEFPKEGPSILRIQQVVRGDSAAYFCASFTGTEVYGYTFGSGTRLTVV.

This rearrangement joins TRBV6-5 to TRBJ2-5; possibly TRBD1 for D (6 bases). The length of the CDR3 is 13 residues. V shed 2 bases and J shed 7 bases, with 11 bases lying between them. The V gene's germline CDR1 is MNHEY and CDR2 SVGAGI. CDR3 in DNA: TGTGCCAGCAGTTACGGGGTAGGGGGGACCCAGTACTTC. This sequence encodes CASSYGVGGTQYF.

This chain links TRBV18 with TRBJ2-3, with D hard to call. Looked up from germline, CDR1 is KGHSH and CDR2 is LQKENI. Trimming left V 1 base short and J 2 bases short, with 7 bases between. This CDR3 has 14 amino acids. CDR3 amino acids: CASSPRWATDTQYF. DNA of the CDR3: TGTGCCAGCTCACCACGATGGGCCACAGATACGCAGTATTTT.

This chain uses TRBV2 with TRBJ1-4; 7 positions match TRBD1. The CDR3 contains 14 residues. The trim removed 7 bases at V and 5 bases at J, leaving 7 bases unmatched. Germline loops: CDR1 SNHLY, CDR2 FYNNEI. The DNA for the CDR3 is TGTGCCAGCAAGTTCGGGACAGTGAATGAAAAACTGTTTTTT. Translation gives CASKFGTVNEKLFF.

The rearrangement uses TRBV10-3 and TRBJ1-2, with a weak D call TRBD1 (5 bases). Germline V gives CDR1 ENHRY, CDR2 SYGVKD. The CDR3 is 14 residues long. Trimming removed 5 bases at V and 4 bases at J, with 14 bases between. The CDR3 loop is CAISQGLLSYGYTF. CDR3 sequence (DNA): TGTGCCATCAGTCAGGGACTCCTTAGCTATGGCTACACCTTC.

The V and J genes are TRBV2 and TRBJ2-3; TRBD2 matches 12 bases. The CDR3 spans 17 residues. The V segment lost 5 bases and the J segment 1 base; nucleotides outside the gene matches: 7. Germline loops: CDR1 SNHLY, CDR2 FYNNEI. CDR3 loop: CASSITRLAGGTDTQYF. The CDR3 nucleotides read TGTGCCAGCAGTATCACCCGACTAGCGGGGGGCACAGATACGCAGTATTTT. The entire variable domain, with the rest obtained from reference TRBV2 and TRBJ2-3, is as follows: EPEVTQTPSHQVTQMGQEVILRCVPISNHLYFYWYRQILGQKVEFLVSFYNNEISEKSEIFDDQFSVERPDGSNFTLKIRSTKLEDSAMYFCASSITRLAGGTDTQYFGPGTRLTVL.

V usage is TRBV5-1 and J usage is TRBJ1-4; D gene uncertain. V shed 4 bases and J shed 3 bases, with 10 bases lying between them. The CDR3 has 14 amino acids. The germline CDR1 and CDR2 sequences are SGHRS and YFSETQ. CDR3 bases: TGCGCCAGCAGCCTTGACACACCTAATGAAAAACTGTTTTTT. This codes for CASSLDTPNEKLFF.